The rows below give T cell receptor beta chains drawn from one sample of a study of T cell changes during pregnancy in multiple sclerosis. TCRdb keeps only in-frame clones here, not all; method: immunoSEQ multiplex PCR. The data hold around 100,000 clones, with about nine tenths observed a single time. The specimen comprised peripheral blood, sampled in the second trimester of pregnancy. The receptors here all came from a female donor in good health, enrolled as a control in a pregnancy study. Each CDR3 is given with its conserved first and last residue. The D gene is left open where the match is weak. The size of a clone is reported for some rows only, either as once, few or many, or as a class for expanded clones.

abundance: .; v_gene: TRBV2; d_gene: .; j_gene: TRBJ1-1; CDR3aa: CASSELKVLGRTFF; CDR3nt: TGTGCCAGCAGTGAGCTAAAGGTATTGGGGAGAACTTTCTTT
abundance: .; v_gene: TRBV19; d_gene: .; j_gene: TRBJ1-1; CDR3aa: CASSIDDFPGNTEAFF; CDR3nt: TGTGCCAGTAGTATAGATGATTTCCCAGGGAACACTGAAGCTTTCTTT
abundance: .; v_gene: TRBV27; d_gene: TRBD2; j_gene: TRBJ2-1; CDR3aa: CASQSSGAGYFSYNEQFF; CDR3nt: TGTGCCAGCCAAAGCAGCGGGGCGGGATACTTCTCCTACAATGAGCAGTTCTTC
abundance: .; v_gene: TRBV5-1; d_gene: .; j_gene: TRBJ2-1; CDR3aa: CASSGAVLYNEQFF; CDR3nt: TGCGCCAGCAGCGGAGCCGTGCTTTACAATGAGCAGTTCTTC
abundance: .; v_gene: TRBV30; d_gene: .; j_gene: TRBJ1-5; CDR3aa: CAWSKSTNQPQHF; CDR3nt: TGTGCCTGGAGTAAAAGCACCAATCAGCCCCAGCATTTT
abundance: .; v_gene: TRBV7-8; d_gene: TRBD2; j_gene: TRBJ2-2; CDR3aa: CASSLGGRYTGELFF; CDR3nt: TGTGCCAGCAGCTTAGGCGGGAGGTACACCGGGGAGCTGTTTTTT
abundance: .; v_gene: TRBV6-5; d_gene: TRBD1; j_gene: TRBJ1-2; CDR3aa: CASSPGDRDYGYTF; CDR3nt: TGTGCCAGCAGTCCCGGGGACAGGGACTATGGCTACACCTTC
abundance: once; v_gene: TRBV27; d_gene: .; j_gene: TRBJ2-7; CDR3aa: CASTRLGRGEIYEQYF; CDR3nt: TGTGCCAGCACTCGCTTGGGACGCGGGGAAATCTACGAGCAGTACTTC
abundance: .; v_gene: TRBV18; d_gene: TRBD1; j_gene: TRBJ1-1; CDR3aa: CASSPLGQGSVNTEAFF; CDR3nt: TGTGCCAGCTCACCCCTAGGACAGGGGAGTGTGAACACTGAAGCTTTCTTT
abundance: .; v_gene: TRBV5-1; d_gene: TRBD1; j_gene: TRBJ1-6; CDR3aa: CASSLENRGSSPLHF; CDR3nt: TGCGCCAGCAGCTTGGAGAACAGGGGGAGTTCACCCCTCCACTTT
abundance: .; v_gene: TRBV11-3; d_gene: TRBD1; j_gene: TRBJ2-5; CDR3aa: CASSLGQGASQETQYF; CDR3nt: TGTGCCAGCAGCTTAGGACAGGGGGCGAGCCAAGAGACCCAGTACTTC
abundance: .; v_gene: TRBV5-4; d_gene: TRBD1; j_gene: TRBJ2-6; CDR3aa: CASSPGQGLSGANVLTF; CDR3nt: TGTGCCAGCAGCCCGGGACAGGGTCTCTCTGGGGCCAACGTCCTGACTTTC
abundance: .; v_gene: TRBV15; d_gene: TRBD2; j_gene: TRBJ2-1; CDR3aa: CATSMGRGLASPEQFF; CDR3nt: TGTGCCACCAGCATGGGGAGGGGACTAGCGTCCCCAGAGCAGTTCTTC
abundance: .; v_gene: TRBV7-9; d_gene: .; j_gene: TRBJ2-7; CDR3aa: CASSLRGGVGTYEQYF; CDR3nt: TGTGCCAGCAGCTTACGAGGGGGGGTCGGGACCTACGAGCAGTACTTC
abundance: .; v_gene: TRBV5-6; d_gene: TRBD1; j_gene: TRBJ2-2; CDR3aa: CASSSQGQGNTGELFF; CDR3nt: TGTGCCAGCAGCTCCCAGGGACAGGGGAACACCGGGGAGCTGTTTTTT
abundance: .; v_gene: TRBV19; d_gene: .; j_gene: TRBJ1-3; CDR3aa: CASLWGRGASGNTIYF; CDR3nt: TGTGCCAGTTTATGGGGAAGGGGCGCGTCTGGAAACACCATATATTTT
abundance: .; v_gene: TRBV5-1; d_gene: .; j_gene: TRBJ2-2; CDR3aa: CASSLETFLGELFF; CDR3nt: TGCGCCAGCAGCTTGGAGACATTTCTCGGGGAGCTGTTTTTT
abundance: once; v_gene: TRBV5-1; d_gene: .; j_gene: TRBJ1-3; CDR3aa: CASARGRESGNTIYF; CDR3nt: TGCGCCAGCGCCAGAGGCAGGGAATCTGGAAACACCATATATTTT
abundance: .; v_gene: TRBV5-4; d_gene: .; j_gene: TRBJ2-5; CDR3aa: CASSLGQEETQYF; CDR3nt: TGTGCCAGCAGCTTGGGGCAGGAAGAGACCCAGTACTTC
abundance: .; v_gene: TRBV11-3; d_gene: .; j_gene: TRBJ1-1; CDR3aa: CASSLSGNTEAFF; CDR3nt: TGTGCCAGCAGCCTCTCGGGGAACACTGAAGCTTTCTTT
abundance: .; v_gene: TRBV14; d_gene: .; j_gene: TRBJ1-1; CDR3aa: CASSRREVATAFF; CDR3nt: TGTGCCAGCAGCCGCCGGGAGGTCGCGACAGCTTTCTTT
abundance: .; v_gene: TRBV18; d_gene: .; j_gene: TRBJ1-2; CDR3aa: CASSQGGANYGYTF; CDR3nt: TGTGCCAGCTCCCAAGGGGGGGCTAACTATGGCTACACCTTC